These T cell receptor beta chains were read from a single sample in a study of early T cells in non-severe SARS-CoV-2 infection. TCRdb reprocessed the 5' RACE reads via MiXCR and lists one record per CDR3 protein. The sample records around 100,000 distinct CDR3 sequences, around 17% being singletons. Sequencing was carried out using whole blood. Receptors were obtained from an adult who was a healthcare worker with PCR-confirmed SARS-CoV-2 infection or an uninfected control (not recorded which). The CDR3 runs from the conserved cysteine through the conserved F or W. D genes are given only for firm matches. Some rows mark clone size as missing; the rest say once, few, many or name a class of expanded clone.

CASSGGGDNEQFF TGTGCCAGCTCGGGAGGGGGGGACAATGAGCAGTTCTTC TRBV6-2/TRBV6-3 TRBD2 TRBJ2-1 NA
CSAGPVLTEAFF TGCAGCGCTGGCCCGGTCTTGACTGAAGCTTTCTTT TRBV29-1 NA TRBJ1-1 NA
CASSPVMTANTEAFF TGTGCCAGCAGCCCCGTCATGACAGCGAACACTGAAGCTTTCTTT TRBV5-4 NA TRBJ1-1 NA
CATSGTDHYGYTF TGTGCCACCAGCGGGACAGATCACTATGGCTACACCTTC TRBV15 TRBD1 TRBJ1-2 few
CASSHRTGTANYGYTF TGTGCCAGCAGCCACCGGACAGGGACGGCTAACTATGGCTACACCTTC TRBV3-1 TRBD1 TRBJ1-2 few
CASSLAVTSGTYEQYF TGTGCCAGCAGCTTGGCTGTGACTAGCGGGACCTACGAGCAGTACTTC TRBV5-5 TRBD2 TRBJ2-7 few
CASSSHLEQYF TGTGCCAGCAGTTCGCACCTGGAGCAGTACTTC TRBV6-2/TRBV6-3 NA TRBJ2-7 few
CASSQGTGVPERGRNTGELFF TGCGCCAGCAGCCAAGGGACTGGGGTGCCCGAGCGGGGAAGGAACACCGGGGAGCTGTTTTTT TRBV4-1 TRBD2 TRBJ2-2 many
CSARGGGGTEAFF TGCAGTGCCCGAGGGGGAGGAGGCACTGAAGCTTTCTTT TRBV20-1 NA TRBJ1-1 many
CAISRWGTGELFF TGTGCCATCAGTCGGTGGGGGACCGGGGAGCTGTTTTTT TRBV10-3 NA TRBJ2-2 NA